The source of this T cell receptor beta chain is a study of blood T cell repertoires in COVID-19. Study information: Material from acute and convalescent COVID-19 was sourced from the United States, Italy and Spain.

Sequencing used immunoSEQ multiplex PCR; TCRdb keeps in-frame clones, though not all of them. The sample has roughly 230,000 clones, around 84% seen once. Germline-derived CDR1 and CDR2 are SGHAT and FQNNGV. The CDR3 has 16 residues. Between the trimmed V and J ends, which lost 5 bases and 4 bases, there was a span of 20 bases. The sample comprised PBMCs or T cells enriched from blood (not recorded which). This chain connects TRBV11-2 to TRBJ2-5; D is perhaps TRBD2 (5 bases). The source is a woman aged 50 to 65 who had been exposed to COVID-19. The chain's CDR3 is CASSHRGQVGGETQYF. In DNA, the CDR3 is TGTGCCAGCAGCCATCGGGGTCAGGTCGGTGGAGAGACCCAGTACTTC.